The clone carrying this T cell receptor beta chain has only one observation. This CDR3 region has 15 residues. Trimming took 7 bases from V and 5 from J; bases not matched to a gene: 11. Per the germline V gene, CDR1 is MDHEN and CDR2 is SYDVKM. Method: immunoSEQ multiplex PCR; TCRdb's copy keeps in-frame clones and lacks some. Of around 140,000 clones in the sample, approximately 92% were seen once. The entry originates in a study of T cell responses to AZD1222 COVID-19 vaccine. The specimen was peripheral blood, collected on day 0 of AZD1222 vaccination. This clonotype originated in an adult in good health. V and J are TRBV28 and TRBJ1-2; 9 bases fit TRBD1. CDR3 in DNA: TGTGCCAGCAATAGACCGGGACAGGGCCCTTATGGCTACACCTTC. Its protein product is CASNRPGQGPYGYTF.